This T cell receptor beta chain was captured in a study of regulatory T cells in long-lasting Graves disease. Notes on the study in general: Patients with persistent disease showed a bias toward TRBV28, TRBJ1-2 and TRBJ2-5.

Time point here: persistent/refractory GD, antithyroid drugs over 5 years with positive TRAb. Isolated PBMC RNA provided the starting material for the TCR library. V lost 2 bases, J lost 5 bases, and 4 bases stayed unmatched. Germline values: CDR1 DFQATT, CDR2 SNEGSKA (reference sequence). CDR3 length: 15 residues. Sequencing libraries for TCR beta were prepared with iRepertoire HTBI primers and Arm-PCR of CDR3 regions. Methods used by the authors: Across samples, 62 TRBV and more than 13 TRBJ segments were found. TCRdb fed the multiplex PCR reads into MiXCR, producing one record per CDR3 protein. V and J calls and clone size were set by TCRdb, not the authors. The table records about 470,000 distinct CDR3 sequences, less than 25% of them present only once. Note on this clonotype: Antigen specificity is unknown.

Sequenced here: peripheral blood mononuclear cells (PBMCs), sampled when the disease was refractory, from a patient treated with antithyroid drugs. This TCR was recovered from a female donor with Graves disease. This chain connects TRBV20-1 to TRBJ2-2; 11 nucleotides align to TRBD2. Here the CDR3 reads CSARRLAGGTGELFF. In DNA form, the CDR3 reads TGCAGTGCTAGAAGGCTAGCGGGAGGAACCGGGGAGCTGTTTTTT.